This passage covers 17 T cell receptor beta chains from one sample sequenced in a study of technical replicates of blood from four donors. Sequenced by immunoSEQ multiplex PCR; TCRdb stores in-frame clones only, minus some. Seen here are tens of thousands of clones, about 98% observed once, and the top ten hold around 0.15%. The sample taken for sequencing was T cells isolated from PBMCs. The receptors were gathered from a human donor in good health.

V gene TRBV6-5 combines with J gene TRBJ1-1, with D possibly matching TRBD1 (6 bases). With 4 bases removed from V and 3 bases from J, the gap between germline ends came to 9 bases. CDR1 and CDR2 from the germline V gene are MNHEY and SVGAGI. The CDR3 is made up of 13 amino acids. The CDR3 loop reads CASSSQGYTEAFF. DNA of the CDR3: TGTGCCAGCAGTTCCCAGGGGTACACTGAAGCTTTCTTT.

CDR3 region: CASSYLSGGADTQYF. The CDR3, as DNA: TGTGCCAGCAGTTATCTTAGTGGGGGCGCAGATACGCAGTATTTT. V is TRBV6-6 and J is TRBJ2-3, with D possibly TRBD1 on 6 matching bases. The germline gives CDR1 MNHNY, CDR2 SVGAGI (reference sequence). This CDR3 is built from 15 residues. The V end lost 3 bases, the J end lost 4 bases, and 14 bases lay between the germline ends.

This chain joins TRBV4-2 and TRBJ1-5; no firm D call. The CDR3 contains 16 residues. The germline V gene has CDR1 LGHNA and CDR2 YNFKEQ. Trimming pared 1 base from V and 1 base from J, leaving 11 bases between. CDR3 protein: CASSQGRDLSNQPQHF. CDR3 in DNA: TGTGCCAGCAGCCAAGGGCGCGACTTGAGCAATCAGCCCCAGCATTTT.

The chain recombines TRBV6-5 with TRBJ2-3; D perhaps matches TRBD1 (6 bases). Germline CDR1 and CDR2: MNHEY and SVGAGI. Trimming left V 4 bases short and J 5 bases short, with 16 bases between. This CDR3 region has 15 residues. CDR3 sequence reads: CASSSQRLGGDTQYF. CDR3 bases: TGTGCCAGCAGTTCCCAGAGGTTAGGGGGAGATACGCAGTATTTT.

J is TRBJ2-7 and V is TRBV6-4, with 9 bases lining up with TRBD1. The germline CDR1 and CDR2 sequences are MRHNA and SNTAGT. This CDR3 has 12 amino acids. The trim removed 9 bases at V and 2 bases at J, leaving 2 bases unmatched. The CDR3 loop is CARQGATYEQYF. DNA of the CDR3: TGTGCCAGACAGGGGGCGACCTACGAGCAGTACTTC.

The chain is built from TRBV6-5 and TRBJ1-2; a possible D gene is TRBD1 (6 bases). V was trimmed by 6 bases and J by 0 bases, leaving 11 bases between them. The length of the CDR3 is 14 residues. CDR1 and CDR2 (germline): MNHEY, SVGAGI. The CDR3 protein is CASSPHRANYGYTF. The CDR3 nucleotides are TGTGCCAGCAGCCCACACAGGGCTAACTATGGCTACACCTTC.

The chain employs TRBV18 and TRBJ1-4; the D is unclear. With 4 bases removed from V and 0 bases from J, the gap between germline ends came to 15 bases. The CDR3 loop spans 17 amino acids. The germline CDR1 and CDR2 sequences are KGHSH and LQKENI. CDR3 in DNA: TGTGCCAGCTCACTACCGCTAGGAACCGCAACTAATGAAAAACTGTTTTTT. It is translated as CASSLPLGTATNEKLFF.

This chain connects TRBV7-6 to TRBJ2-7, with TRBD1 matching 11 bases. CDR3 length: 17 amino acids. Germline loops: CDR1 SGHVS, CDR2 FNYEAQ. V lost 3 bases and J lost 6; bases outside the gene matches: 13. CDR3 nucleotide sequence: TGTGCCAGCAGCTTGGAATATACCGGGACAGGGGGAGGCGAGCAGTACTTC. This sequence encodes CASSLEYTGTGGGEQYF.

V is TRBV5-1 and J is TRBJ2-2, with D perhaps TRBD1 (6 bases). CDR1 and CDR2 (germline): SGHRS, YFSETQ. Trimming stripped 0 bases from V and 5 bases from J, with 14 bases between. CDR3 length equals 16 residues. The CDR3 DNA follows: TGCGCCAGCAGCTTGGCGGGGCAGGGGTTAACCGGGGAGCTGTTTTTT. Translation: CASSLAGQGLTGELFF.

This rearrangement joins TRBV30 to TRBJ2-6; D unresolved. Germline CDR1 is GTSNPN and CDR2 is SVGIG (reference sequence). V was pared by 3 bases and J by 0 bases, with 15 bases between. This CDR3 is 17 amino acids long. The CDR3 loop is CAWSTDSKISGANVLTF. CDR3 sequence (DNA): TGTGCCTGGAGCACTGATAGCAAGATCTCTGGGGCCAACGTCCTGACTTTC.

The CDR3 nucleotides are TGTGCCAGCAGTTTATCTCAGGGCAACGGGGAGCAGTACTTC. This translates into CASSLSQGNGEQYF. This rearrangement joins TRBV28 to TRBJ2-7; D is perhaps TRBD1 (5 bases). Germline CDR1 reads MDHEN; CDR2 reads SYDVKM. Trimming removed 1 base from V and 7 bases from J, with 14 bases in between. This CDR3 comprises 14 residues.

The V and J genes are TRBV10-2 and TRBJ1-4, with 8 bases lining up with TRBD1. The V gene end was trimmed by 5 bases and the J gene end by 13 bases; junction bases not matched to a gene: 6. The CDR3 consists of 12 residues. Germline V gene data show CDR1 as WSHSY and CDR2 as SAAADI. The CDR3 spells CASSPTGEGLFF. The CDR3 nucleotides are TGCGCCAGCAGTCCGACAGGGGAGGGACTGTTTTTT.

The rearrangement uses TRBV6-6 and TRBJ2-3; no clear D. Germline CDR1 is MNHNY and CDR2 is SVGAGI (reference sequence). The CDR3 consists of 12 residues. Trimming left V 6 bases short and J 5 bases short, with 9 bases between. The DNA for the CDR3 is TGTGCCAGCAGCTACCCGGGAGATACGCAGTATTTT. This sequence encodes CASSYPGDTQYF.

This rearrangement joins TRBV5-1 to TRBJ2-1; TRBD2 matches 7 bases. There are 15 residues in the CDR3. Germline CDR1 is SGHRS and CDR2 is YFSETQ. The J segment lost 1 base and the V segment lost 1 base, leaving 2 bases of the junction unmatched. In nucleotides, the CDR3 is TGCGCCAGCAGCTTGCGGGGGGAGTCCTACAATGAGCAGTTCTTC. It is translated as CASSLRGESYNEQFF.

The chain uses TRBV4-1 and TRBJ1-5, with 10 bases that match TRBD1. The CDR3 is 16 residues long. Trimming removed 3 bases from V and 5 bases from J; junction bases left unmatched: 7. CDR1 is MGHRA and CDR2 is YSYEKL in the germline V gene. The CDR3 DNA is TGCGCCAGCAGCCAGAGAGACAGGGGGCTTGATCAGCCCCAGCATTTT. It yields the protein CASSQRDRGLDQPQHF.

V gene TRBV19 combines with J gene TRBJ1-5; 7 bases agree with TRBD1. V dropped 5 bases and J dropped 0; count of bases not matched to a gene: 4. The CDR3 sequence is 15 residues long. The V gene's germline CDR1 is LNHDA and CDR2 SQIVND (reference sequence). Here the CDR3 reads CASSGQAYSNQPQHF. CDR3 sequence (DNA): TGTGCCAGTAGTGGACAGGCTTATAGCAATCAGCCCCAGCATTTT.

V usage is TRBV30 and J usage is TRBJ1-1, with 7 bases identical to TRBD1. The CDR3 runs 11 residues. J gave up 11 bases and V 6 bases, and 9 bases lay outside the gene matches. The germline gives CDR1 GTSNPN, CDR2 SVGIG (reference sequence). The CDR3 DNA reads TGTGCCTGCGACAGGGTTGAGTGGGCTTTCTTT. Protein: CACDRVEWAFF.